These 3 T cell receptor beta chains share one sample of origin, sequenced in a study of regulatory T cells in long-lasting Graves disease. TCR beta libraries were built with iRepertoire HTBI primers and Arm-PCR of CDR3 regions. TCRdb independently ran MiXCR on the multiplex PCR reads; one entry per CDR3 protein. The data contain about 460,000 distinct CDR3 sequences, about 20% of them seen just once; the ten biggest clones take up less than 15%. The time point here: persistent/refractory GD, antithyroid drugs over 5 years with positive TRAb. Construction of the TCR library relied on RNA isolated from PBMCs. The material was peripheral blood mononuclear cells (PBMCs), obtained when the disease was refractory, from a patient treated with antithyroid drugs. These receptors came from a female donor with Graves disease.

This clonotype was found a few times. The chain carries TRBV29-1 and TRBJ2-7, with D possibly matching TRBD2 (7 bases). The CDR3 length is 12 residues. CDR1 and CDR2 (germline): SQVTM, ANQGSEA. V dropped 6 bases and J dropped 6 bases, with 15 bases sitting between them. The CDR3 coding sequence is TGCAGCGTCTACAGGGAGGGCGGCGAGCAGTACTTC. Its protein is CSVYREGGEQYF.

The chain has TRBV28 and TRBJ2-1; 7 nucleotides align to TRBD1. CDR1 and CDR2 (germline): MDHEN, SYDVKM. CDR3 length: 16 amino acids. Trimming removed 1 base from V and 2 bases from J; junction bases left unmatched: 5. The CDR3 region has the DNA TGTGCCAGCAGTTTATCTCGGGACAGCACCTACAATGAGCAGTTCTTC. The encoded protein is CASSLSRDSTYNEQFF.

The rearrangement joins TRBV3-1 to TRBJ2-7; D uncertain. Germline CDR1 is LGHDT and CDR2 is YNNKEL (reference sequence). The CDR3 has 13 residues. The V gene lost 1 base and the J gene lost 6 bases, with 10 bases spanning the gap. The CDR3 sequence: CASSQGAESEQYF. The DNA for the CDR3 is TGTGCCAGCAGCCAAGGGGCGGAGAGCGAGCAGTACTTC.